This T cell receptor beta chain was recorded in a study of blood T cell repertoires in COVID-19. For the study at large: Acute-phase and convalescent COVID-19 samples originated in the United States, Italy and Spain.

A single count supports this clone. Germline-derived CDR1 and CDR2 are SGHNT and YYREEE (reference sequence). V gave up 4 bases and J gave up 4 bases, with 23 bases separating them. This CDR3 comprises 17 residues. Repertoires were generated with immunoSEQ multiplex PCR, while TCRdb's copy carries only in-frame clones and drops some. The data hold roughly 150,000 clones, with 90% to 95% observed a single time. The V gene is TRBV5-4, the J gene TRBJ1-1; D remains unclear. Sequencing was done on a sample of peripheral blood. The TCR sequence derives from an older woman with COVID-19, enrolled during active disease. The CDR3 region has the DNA TGTGCCAGCAGCCCCAAGCGTCGAGGACTGTCGACCACTGAAGCTTTCTTT. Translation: CASSPKRRGLSTTEAFF.